The source of this T cell receptor (beta chain) is a study of neoadjuvant anti-PD-1 for oral cavity cancer (dated by TCRdb to the early 2020s). Regarding the study in general: Before curative-intent surgical resection, most patients were given three to four biweekly doses of nivolumab at 3 mg/kg. A fourth nivolumab dose was given around day 43 to patients without progression, and definitive surgical resection was performed in those patients on days 50-56. Under RECIST 1.1, patients with complete response, partial response or stable disease were classed as responders, and patients with progression were classed as non-responders. The parent correlative cohort had eleven to twelve patients and a response rate of 33%. What the research found in general, with its limitations: After neoadjuvant nivolumab, non-responders showed significantly higher T cell clonality (Gini index) in PBMCs than responders did. The TCR analyses had only a few patients in each response group, and the authors called for validation in larger cohorts. Higher pretreatment blood Treg/Th17 ratios correlated with both higher pretreatment blood TCRbeta clonality and lower post-treatment tumor TCRbeta clonality.

Taken with the paper, the label for time point translates to: before neoadjuvant nivolumab. Patients were newly diagnosed with stage II-IVA oral cavity squamous cell carcinoma and had received no prior systemic or radiation treatment. The cohort was composed of patients with HPV-negative, locally advanced oral cavity squamous cell carcinoma. Peripheral blood mononuclear cells were analyzed directly and were not maintained or expanded in culture. The samples were obtained from a longitudinal correlative study of a single-arm phase II trial testing neoadjuvant nivolumab in oral cavity squamous cell carcinoma. Subject-matched pre- and post-treatment PBMCs and tumors from three responders and three non-responders were subjected to genomic DNA-based TCRbeta sequencing. Peripheral blood mononuclear cells were collected before nivolumab treatment and were collected again after treatment, at the time of surgery. The Maxwell RSC DNA from Cells kit was used to extract genomic DNA from PBMCs.

In the case of this clone: Which antigen it targets is not known. No per-base quality is available; no much larger clone lies one base away.

For deep sequencing, each PBMC sample was run in six replicates, with libraries mostly built from about 0.45 ug of input genomic DNA. TCRbeta libraries were prepared with the immunoSEQ hsTCRbeta kit according to the manufacturer's instructions. An Illumina NovaSeq 6000 S4 flow cell was used to sequence the final libraries, which had first been combined to 3 nM. In the source study's methods: The immunoSEQ Analyzer handled quality control and preprocessing of the raw data. The analysis was restricted to productive rearrangements, with each unique CDR3 amino acid sequence defining a clonotype. Repertoire clonality was estimated as the Gini-Simpson index, which was computed with the R package tcR. Student's t test was used to compare Gini indices, while Pearson correlation assessed associations with tumor size change. Entries here come from immuneACCESS through TCRdb and include only in-frame sequences with V and J called. Some clones fail to appear in such tables; in the studies checked, an unresolved V gene covers under half of the shortfall, and the cause of the remainder is unknown. V and J calls plus clone size are reproduced from that table; the DNA served to infer D and trimming. This sample holds under 85,000 clones; roughly 80% were observed only once. The ten largest clones capture 2.5% to 3.5% of the sample.

The germline V gene specifies MNHEY as CDR1 and SVGAGI as CDR2. From the cysteine up to the phenylalanine, the CDR3 has a length of 15 residues. The sequence is cut down to CDR3 DNA, 45 bases in frame from base 1. The germline ends are 10 bases apart after V is trimmed by 0 bases and J by 2 bases. The clonotype was recovered from a person between 40 and 85 years old with oral cavity squamous cell carcinoma. The rearrangement combines TRBV6-5 with TRBJ1-1; no D segment can be confidently identified. Sequences were derived from PBMCs, sampled before nivolumab (anti-PD-1) treatment. The CDR3 reads CASSYSPTLNTEAFF. In nucleotide form, the sequence is TGTGCCAGCAGTTACTCGCCAACGTTAAACACTGAAGCTTTCTTT.